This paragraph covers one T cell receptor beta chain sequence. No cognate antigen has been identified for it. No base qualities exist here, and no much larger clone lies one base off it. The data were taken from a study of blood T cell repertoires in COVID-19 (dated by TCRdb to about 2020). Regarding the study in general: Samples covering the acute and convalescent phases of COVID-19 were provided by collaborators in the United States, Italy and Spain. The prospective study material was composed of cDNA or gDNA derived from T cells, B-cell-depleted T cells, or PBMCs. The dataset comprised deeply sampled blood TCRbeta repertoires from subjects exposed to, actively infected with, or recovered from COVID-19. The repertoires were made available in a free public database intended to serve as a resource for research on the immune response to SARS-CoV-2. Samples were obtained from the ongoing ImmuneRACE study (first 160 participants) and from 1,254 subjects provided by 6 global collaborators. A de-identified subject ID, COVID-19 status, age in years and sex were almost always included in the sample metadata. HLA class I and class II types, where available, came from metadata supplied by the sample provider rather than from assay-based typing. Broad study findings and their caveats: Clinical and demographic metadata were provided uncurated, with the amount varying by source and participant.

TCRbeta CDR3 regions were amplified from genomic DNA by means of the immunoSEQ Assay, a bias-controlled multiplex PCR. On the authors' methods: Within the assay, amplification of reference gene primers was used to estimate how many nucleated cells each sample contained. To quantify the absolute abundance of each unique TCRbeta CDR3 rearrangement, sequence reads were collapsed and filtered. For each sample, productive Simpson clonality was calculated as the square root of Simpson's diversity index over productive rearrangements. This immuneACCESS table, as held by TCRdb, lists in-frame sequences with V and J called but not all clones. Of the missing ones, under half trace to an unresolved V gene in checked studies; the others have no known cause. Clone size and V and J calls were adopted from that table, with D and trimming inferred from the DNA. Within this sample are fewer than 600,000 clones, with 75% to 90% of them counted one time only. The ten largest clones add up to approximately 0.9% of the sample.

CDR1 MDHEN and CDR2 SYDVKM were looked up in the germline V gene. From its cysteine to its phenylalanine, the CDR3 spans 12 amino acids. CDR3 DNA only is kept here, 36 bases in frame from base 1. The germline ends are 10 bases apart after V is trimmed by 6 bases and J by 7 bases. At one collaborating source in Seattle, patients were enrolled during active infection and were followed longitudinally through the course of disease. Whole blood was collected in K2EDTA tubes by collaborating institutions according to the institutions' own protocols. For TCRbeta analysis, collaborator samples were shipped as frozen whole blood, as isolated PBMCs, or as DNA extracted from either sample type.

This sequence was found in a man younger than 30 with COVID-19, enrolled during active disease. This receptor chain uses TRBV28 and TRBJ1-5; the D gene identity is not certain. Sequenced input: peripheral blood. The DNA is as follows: TGTGCCAGCAGCAACTATTTGCAGCCCCAGCATTTT. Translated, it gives CASSNYLQPQHF.